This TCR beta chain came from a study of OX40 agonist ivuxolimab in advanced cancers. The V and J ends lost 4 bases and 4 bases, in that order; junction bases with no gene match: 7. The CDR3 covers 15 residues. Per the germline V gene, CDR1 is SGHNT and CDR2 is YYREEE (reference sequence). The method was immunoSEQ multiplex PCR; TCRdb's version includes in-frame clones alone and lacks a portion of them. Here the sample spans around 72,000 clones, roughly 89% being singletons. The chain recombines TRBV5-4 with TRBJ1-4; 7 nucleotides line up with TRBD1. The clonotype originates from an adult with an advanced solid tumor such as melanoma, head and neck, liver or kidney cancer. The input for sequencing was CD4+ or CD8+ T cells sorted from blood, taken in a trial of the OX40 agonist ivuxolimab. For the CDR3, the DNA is TGTGCCAGCAGCGGAGCGGGACAGAATAATGAAAAACTGTTTTTT. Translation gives CASSGAGQNNEKLFF.